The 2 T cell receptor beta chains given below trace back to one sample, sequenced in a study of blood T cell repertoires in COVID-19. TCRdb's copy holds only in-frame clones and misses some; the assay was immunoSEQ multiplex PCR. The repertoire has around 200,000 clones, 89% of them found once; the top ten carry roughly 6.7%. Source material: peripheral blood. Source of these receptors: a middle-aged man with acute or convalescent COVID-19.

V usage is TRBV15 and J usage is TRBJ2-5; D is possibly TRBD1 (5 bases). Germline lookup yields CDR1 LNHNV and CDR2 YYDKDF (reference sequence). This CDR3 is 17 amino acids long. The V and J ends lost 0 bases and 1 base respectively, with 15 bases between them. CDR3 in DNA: TGTGCCACCAGCAGAGATTCCTGGTGGCAGGGCCAAGAGACCCAGTACTTC. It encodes CATSRDSWWQGQETQYF.

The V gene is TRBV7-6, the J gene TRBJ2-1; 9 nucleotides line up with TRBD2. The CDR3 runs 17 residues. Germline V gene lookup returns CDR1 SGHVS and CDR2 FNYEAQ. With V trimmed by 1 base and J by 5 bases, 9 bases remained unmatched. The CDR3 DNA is TGTGCCAGCAGCTTAGTTTCGCTAGGACTAGCGAACAATGAGCAGTTCTTC. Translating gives CASSLVSLGLANNEQFF. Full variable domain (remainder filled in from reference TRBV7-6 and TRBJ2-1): GAGVSQSPRYKVTKRGQDVALRCDPISGHVSLYWYRQALGQGPEFLTYFNYEAQQDKSGLPNDRFSAERPEGSISTLTIQRTEQRDSAMYRCASSLVSLGLANNEQFFGPGTRLTVL.